A single sample gave rise to the 3 T cell receptor beta chains below, sequenced in a study of identical twins. Each CDR3 protein is one row after TCRdb ran MiXCR on the 5' RACE reads. This table holds some 600,000 distinct CDR3 sequences, just over 7% found once. The same sample was also studied in work on yellow fever vaccine responses in identical twins.

The sequenced sample consisted of PBMCs. Receptors originate from a woman aged 18-35 years in good health.

This chain uses TRBV9 with TRBJ2-1; TRBD1 aligns across 7 bases. The length of the CDR3 is 15 residues. The V and J ends lost 3 bases and 0 bases, in that order; junction bases with no gene match: 3. In germline, CDR1 is SGDLS, CDR2 YYNGEE. The CDR3 loop is CASSGRTGSYNEQFF. CDR3 nucleotides: TGTGCCAGCAGCGGCCGGACAGGCTCCTACAATGAGCAGTTCTTC.

This chain links TRBV28 with TRBJ2-5, with 12 bases identical to TRBD2. This CDR3 region has 16 residues. Looked up from germline, CDR1 is MDHEN and CDR2 is SYDVKM. V dropped 5 bases and J dropped 5; count of bases not matched to a gene: 9. The CDR3 coding sequence is TGTGCCAGCAGTCCCCAGACTAGCGGGAGACGGGAGACCCAGTACTTC. This encodes CASSPQTSGRRETQYF.

This clonotype was recorded many times. V is TRBV10-1 and J is TRBJ2-3; 8 bases align to TRBD2. The V gene's germline CDR1 is WNHNN and CDR2 SYGVQD (reference sequence). J was trimmed by 7 bases and V by 3 bases; bases with no gene match: 6. The CDR3 totals 14 residues. The CDR3 loop is CASSDSGGRHTQYF. The CDR3 DNA sequence: TGCGCCAGCAGTGACAGCGGGGGTAGACATACGCAGTATTTT.